This T cell receptor (beta chain) emerged from a study of CD8 T cells in ankylosing spondylitis. General study points: Roughly eight highly homologous variants made up a TCR beta motif that seemed to typify ankylosing spondylitis blood.

TCRdb analysed the 5' RACE reads with MiXCR anew, one entry per CDR3 protein. Of 450,000 or so distinct CDR3 sequences detected, roughly 26% appear once; the ten largest clones hold under 0.9%. This clonotype came up a few times. What it binds is not known. CDR3 length: 13 amino acids. The ends were cut back, 4 bases at V and 3 bases at J, with 11 bases in the middle. The germline V gene encodes CDR1 SGHDT and CDR2 YYEEEE. The chain recombines TRBV5-6 with TRBJ2-7; D could derive from TRBD1 or TRBD2 (5 bases each). The sequenced sample consisted of blood, either unsorted or a sorted T cell fraction (not recorded which). The receptor's source is a male donor with ankylosing spondylitis. The CDR3 sequence is CASSPGPRYEQYV. CDR3 DNA: TGTGCCAGCAGCCCGGGACCACGCTACGAGCAGTACGTC.